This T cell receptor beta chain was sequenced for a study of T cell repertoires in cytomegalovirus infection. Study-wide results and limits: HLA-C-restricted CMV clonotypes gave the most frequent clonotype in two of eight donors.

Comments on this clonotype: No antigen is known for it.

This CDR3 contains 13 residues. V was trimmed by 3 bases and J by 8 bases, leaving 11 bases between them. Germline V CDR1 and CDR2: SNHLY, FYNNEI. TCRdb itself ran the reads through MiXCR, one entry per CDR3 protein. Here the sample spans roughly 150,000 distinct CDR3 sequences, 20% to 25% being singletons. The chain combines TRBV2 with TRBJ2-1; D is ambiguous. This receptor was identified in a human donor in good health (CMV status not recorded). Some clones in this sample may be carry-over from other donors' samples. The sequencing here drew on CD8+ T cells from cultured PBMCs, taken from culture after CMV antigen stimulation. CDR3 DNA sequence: TGTGCCAGCAGTGATTCGGGTCATCATGAGCAGTTCTTC. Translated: CASSDSGHHEQFF. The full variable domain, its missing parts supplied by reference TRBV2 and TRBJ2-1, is EPEVTQTPSHQVTQMGQEVILRCVPISNHLYFYWYRQILGQKVEFLVSFYNNEISEKSEIFDDQFSVERPDGSNFTLKIRSTKLEDSAMYFCASSDSGHHEQFFGPGTRLTVL.